The T cell receptor (beta chain) under discussion was sequenced for a study of T cells in tuberculosis. Study as a whole: This South African cohort compared adolescents with or without latent tuberculosis against adults with active tuberculosis.

The CDR3 is 17 amino acids. The germline gives CDR1 LGHNA, CDR2 YSLEER. Trimming at V came to 4 bases and at J to 7 bases, leaving 9 bases not matched to a gene. Clones were read by immunoSEQ multiplex PCR, and TCRdb kept only the in-frame ones, dropping some. The sample has 35,000 to 50,000 clones, approximately 94% seen once. Sequencing used PBMCs. The source is a donor between 10 and 35 years old with latent tuberculosis or without tuberculosis infection. Some clones in this sample may be carry-over from other donors' samples. The V call is TRBV4-3, the J call TRBJ2-1, with 14 bases aligning to TRBD2. This CDR3 is CASSLRLAGGKGNEQFF. The CDR3, as DNA: TGCGCCAGCAGCCTGAGACTAGCGGGAGGGAAAGGGAATGAGCAGTTCTTC.